This is a list of T cell receptor beta chains from one sample in a study of blood T cell repertoires in COVID-19. Produced via immunoSEQ multiplex PCR; TCRdb's table is partial and in-frame only. The profile covers 350,000 to 450,000 clones, with around 91% appearing a single time and around 1.1% taken by the ten largest. Sample: PBMCs or T cells enriched from blood (not recorded which). The receptors originated from a man aged 25 to 40 who had recovered from COVID-19. The CDR3 runs from the conserved cysteine through the conserved F or W. D genes are given only for firm matches. The size field is filled for only some rows; it gives once, few, many or a size class.

d_call j_call v_call clone_size cdr3_nt cdr3_aa
TRBD2 TRBJ2-5 TRBV9 NA TGTGCCAGCAGCGTAGTGGGAGGGACTGGGGAGACCCAGTACTTC CASSVVGGTGETQYF
NA TRBJ1-2 TRBV19 NA TGTGCCAGTAGTATAGGGACAGTTTATGGCTACACCTTC CASSIGTVYGYTF
NA TRBJ1-5 TRBV10-3 NA TGTGCCATCAGTATACAGCACAATCAGCCCCAGCATTTT CAISIQHNQPQHF
NA TRBJ1-6 TRBV27 once TGTGCCAGCACCCTAAGCCTGGGCCCGTTCCCCTCCTATAATTCACCCCTCCACTTT CASTLSLGPFPSYNSPLHF
TRBD1 TRBJ2-5 TRBV24-1 once TGTGCCACCAGTGACCCGAAAACAGGGGGTGAAGAGACCCAGTACTTC CATSDPKTGGEETQYF
NA TRBJ2-2 TRBV7-6 NA TGTGCCAGCAGCCGGACTAACGGGGGGAACACCGGGGAGCTGTTTTTT CASSRTNGGNTGELFF
TRBD1 TRBJ1-1 TRBV25-1 NA TGTGCCAGCAGTGGCTCCGACAGGGTGAGCACTGAAGCTTTCTTT CASSGSDRVSTEAFF
NA TRBJ1-2 TRBV5-4 NA TGTGCCAGCAGCCTACAGGATAATGGCTACACCTTC CASSLQDNGYTF
TRBD2 TRBJ2-1 TRBV19 NA TGTGCCAGTAGTATCGCTAGCGGGCTTTACAATGAGCAGTTCTTC CASSIASGLYNEQFF
TRBD1 TRBJ1-3 TRBV6-5 few TGTGCCAGCAGACGACAGGGGAGCTCTGGAAACACCATATATTTT CASRRQGSSGNTIYF
TRBD2 TRBJ2-7 TRBV7-6 once TGTGCCAGCAGTAGCGGGAGTCCCAACGAGCAGTACTTC CASSSGSPNEQYF
TRBD2 TRBJ2-4 TRBV11-1 NA TGTGCCAGCAGCCCCGGGGACTACCTAGCCAAAAACATTCAGTACTTC CASSPGDYLAKNIQYF
NA TRBJ1-6 TRBV28 NA TGTGCCAGCACCTCAGCGGCCTCGGCGGGTAATTCACCCCTCCACTTT CASTSAASAGNSPLHF
NA TRBJ2-1 TRBV5-4 NA TGTGCCAGCAGCCCCAGCCTAGCGTACGATGAGCAGTTCTTC CASSPSLAYDEQFF
TRBD2 TRBJ2-1 TRBV2 NA TGTGCCAGCGAGAGGGCTAGCGGGTGGAATGAGCAGTTCTTC CASERASGWNEQFF
TRBD1 TRBJ1-4 TRBV2 NA TGTGCCAGCAACAACCCAAGGGGACAGGGAGATGAAAAACTGTTTTTT CASNNPRGQGDEKLFF
NA TRBJ2-1 TRBV7-9 NA TGTGCCAGCAGCTTATCAGGGATCAATGAGCAGTTCTTC CASSLSGINEQFF
TRBD1 TRBJ1-5 TRBV28 NA TGTGCCAGCAGTTTAATCAGGGGGAGCAATCAGCCCCAGCATTTT CASSLIRGSNQPQHF
TRBD2 TRBJ2-1 TRBV3-1/TRBV3-2 NA TGTGCCAGCAGCCCCAGGACTAGCCGCAATGAGCAGTTCTTC CASSPRTSRNEQFF
TRBD2 TRBJ2-7 TRBV14 NA TGTGCCAGCAGCCAAGGGACTAGCGGGAACTACGAGCAGTACTTC CASSQGTSGNYEQYF
TRBD1 TRBJ1-1 TRBV6-2/TRBV6-3 once TGTGCCAGCAGTCCAGAACATGGACAGGGGACCAATGAAGCTTTCTTT CASSPEHGQGTNEAFF
NA TRBJ1-2 TRBV19 NA TGTGCCAGTAAAGGGAGAAACTATGGCTACACCTTC CASKGRNYGYTF
NA TRBJ2-3 TRBV11-2 NA TGTGCCAGCACCCGGTCCTGGTTCAGCACAGATACGCAGTATTTT CASTRSWFSTDTQYF
TRBD2 TRBJ2-7 TRBV29-1 NA TGCAGCGTTACCCTGGCGGGAGGTTTAGACGAGCAGTACTTC CSVTLAGGLDEQYF
NA TRBJ1-5 TRBV4-1 NA TGCGCCAGCAGCCAAGATCCCAGGGGTTTCAATCAGCCCCAGCATTTT CASSQDPRGFNQPQHF
NA TRBJ2-1 TRBV10-3 NA TGTGCCATCAGGGGGGGGGCGGACACCTACAATGAGCAGTTCTTC CAIRGGADTYNEQFF
NA TRBJ1-4 TRBV28 few TGTGCCAGCAGTTCAGACTCAACTAATGAAAAACTGTTTTTT CASSSDSTNEKLFF
NA TRBJ1-1 TRBV18 NA TGTGCCAGCTCACGTCAGAACACTGAAGCTTTCTTT CASSRQNTEAFF
TRBD1 TRBJ1-1 TRBV5-6 few TGTGCCAGCAGCACGGTCGACAGGGTGAACACTGAAGCTTTCTTT CASSTVDRVNTEAFF
TRBD1 TRBJ1-3 TRBV5-4 NA TGTGCCAGCAGCTACCGGGCAGGGGGTGGAAACACCATATATTTT CASSYRAGGGNTIYF
NA TRBJ2-1 TRBV7-2 NA TGTGCCAGCCGCGTTGAACCCTCCAATGAGCAGTTCTTC CASRVEPSNEQFF
NA TRBJ2-7 TRBV6-5 NA TGTGCCAGCAGTTCAGGACAGTCTGCCGAGCAGTACTTC CASSSGQSAEQYF
TRBD2 TRBJ2-7 TRBV7-9 NA TGTGCCAGCAGCTCTCAGCGGGTAGCGGGGAACTCCTACGAGCAGTACTTC CASSSQRVAGNSYEQYF
TRBD1 TRBJ1-5 TRBV7-9 NA TGTGCCAGCAGCTTAGGTGAACAGGGGGAAGGCAATCAGCCCCAGCATTTT CASSLGEQGEGNQPQHF
NA TRBJ1-4 TRBV28 few TGTGCCAGTGGTGAAGGGGGTGCAACTAATGAAAAACTGTTTTTT CASGEGGATNEKLFF
NA TRBJ1-5 TRBV7-9 NA TGTGCCAGCAGTTCGGGGAGACAGCCCCAGCATTTT CASSSGRQPQHF